These 30 T cell receptor beta chains were all obtained from the same sample, sequenced in a study of shared clonotypes between healthy human individuals. The data were produced by immunoSEQ multiplex PCR, yet TCRdb's version contains in-frame clones alone and is incomplete. The table records around 2.5 million clones, more than 85% of them present only once. The sample was naive CD4+ T cells from PBMCs. The sample's subset: CD45RA+ positively selected. Source of these receptors: a man younger than 35 in good health. Some clones in this sample may be carry-over from other donors' samples.

Regarding this clone: Other nucleotide sequences from this sample produce the same CDR3. The chain carries TRBV4-1 and TRBJ2-2, with a possible D match to TRBD2 (5 bases). The germline V and J ends were trimmed by 0 bases and 1 base, with 6 bases remaining between them. This CDR3 has 15 amino acids. Germline V CDR1 and CDR2: MGHRA, YSYEKL. The CDR3 here is CASSQEGGNTGELFF. The CDR3 DNA is TGCGCCAGCAGCCAAGAAGGAGGGAACACCGGGGAGCTGTTTTTT.

The chain has TRBV27 and TRBJ2-7, with 13 bases that match TRBD2. The CDR3 has 14 residues. Germline values: CDR1 MNHEY, CDR2 SMNVEV (reference sequence). The trim removed 6 bases at V and 4 bases at J, leaving 3 bases unmatched. CDR3 in DNA: TGTGCCAGCAGGACGACTAGCGGGAGGTACGAGCAGTACTTC. Encoded protein: CASRTTSGRYEQYF.

The rearrangement links TRBV5-1 to TRBJ2-2; 9 nucleotides match TRBD2. Germline CDR1 is SGHRS and CDR2 is YFSETQ. This CDR3 is 17 amino acids long. Unmatched junction bases numbered 10, after V lost 4 bases and J lost 3 bases. The CDR3 sequence: CASSTLGLAKDTGELFF. For the CDR3, the DNA is TGCGCCAGCAGCACCTTAGGACTAGCGAAAGACACCGGGGAGCTGTTTTTT.

This rearrangement joins TRBV18 to TRBJ2-1; D might be TRBD2 (6 bases). V was trimmed by 6 bases and J by 8 bases, leaving 17 bases between them. The V gene's germline CDR1 is KGHSH and CDR2 LQKENI. The CDR3 is 14 residues long. The CDR3 spells CASSRDFGSDEQFF. Written as DNA, the CDR3 is TGTGCCAGCTCCCGGGACTTTGGGTCAGATGAGCAGTTCTTC. Based on the CDR3 plus reference TRBV18 and TRBJ2-1, the full variable domain is NAGVMQNPRHLVRRRGQEARLRCSPMKGHSHVYWYRQLPEEGLKFMVYLQKENIIDESGMPKERFSAEFPKEGPSILRIQQVVRGDSAAYFCASSRDFGSDEQFFGPGTRLTVL.

The chain has TRBV5-1 and TRBJ1-2; tentative D call: TRBD1 (5 bases). Per the germline V gene, CDR1 is SGHRS and CDR2 is YFSETQ. Trimming pared 6 bases from V and 0 bases from J, leaving 18 bases between. The CDR3 loop spans 16 amino acids. Written as DNA, the CDR3 is TGCGCCAGCACTTCGGAGCCCGGGGGATCTAACTATGGCTACACCTTC. Translation gives CASTSEPGGSNYGYTF. The whole variable domain, remainder taken from reference TRBV5-1 and TRBJ1-2, is KAGVTQTPRYLIKTRGQQVTLSCSPISGHRSVSWYQQTPGQGLQFLFEYFSETQRNKGNFPGRFSGRQFSNSRSEMNVSTLELGDSALYLCASTSEPGGSNYGYTFGSGTRLTVV.

V usage is TRBV2 and J usage is TRBJ1-1, with unresolved D. Germline V gives CDR1 SNHLY, CDR2 FYNNEI. V lost 8 bases to trimming and J lost 4 bases, with 17 bases between them. This CDR3 is 14 amino acids long. CDR3 protein: CASGLEVSSTEAFF. The CDR3 nucleotides are TGTGCCAGCGGTCTCGAGGTTTCGAGCACTGAAGCTTTCTTT.

V gene TRBV4-2 combines with J gene TRBJ2-3; no clear D. The CDR3 totals 16 residues. The germline gives CDR1 LGHNA, CDR2 YNFKEQ. V lost 6 bases and J lost 1, with 17 bases in between. CDR3 sequence reads: CASSSASSLGTDTQYF. In DNA, the CDR3 is TGTGCCAGCAGTAGTGCTTCCTCACTGGGCACAGATACGCAGTATTTT.

The chain joins TRBV2 to TRBJ2-7; 8 bases are shared with TRBD2. Germline CDR1 and CDR2: SNHLY and FYNNEI. The length of the CDR3 is 15 residues. The V gene end was trimmed by 5 bases and the J gene end by 6 bases; junction bases not matched to a gene: 12. CDR3 protein: CASSRLVAGLSEQYF. CDR3 nucleotides: TGTGCCAGCAGTCGCCTCGTAGCGGGACTTTCCGAGCAGTACTTC.

The gene calls are TRBV18 and TRBJ1-2; maybe TRBD1 (5 bases). V was pared by 1 base and J by 3 bases, with 12 bases between. The germline V gene has CDR1 KGHSH and CDR2 LQKENI. The CDR3 has 15 residues. The CDR3 protein is CASSPRTRDYYGYTF. CDR3 in DNA: TGTGCCAGCTCACCACGGACACGGGACTACTATGGCTACACCTTC.

J is TRBJ2-3 and V is TRBV19; 7 positions match TRBD2. This CDR3 spans 16 amino acids. J lost 1 base, V lost 9 bases, and 13 bases had no gene match. CDR1 and CDR2 (germline): LNHDA, SQIVND (reference sequence). The CDR3 is CASSRDSGRRTDTQYF. In DNA form, the CDR3 reads TGTGCCAGCTCGCGGGATAGCGGGCGCCGCACAGATACGCAGTATTTT.

The chain joins TRBV19 to TRBJ1-5, with 9 bases fitting TRBD1. The trim removed 2 bases at V and 6 bases at J, leaving 17 bases unmatched. CDR3 length: 19 residues. Germline V lookup: CDR1 LNHDA, CDR2 SQIVND (reference sequence). This CDR3 is CASSIKGQGSSWSGQPQHF. The CDR3 bases are TGTGCCAGTAGTATAAAGGGACAGGGATCTTCATGGAGTGGTCAGCCCCAGCATTTT.

The chain uses TRBV20-1 and TRBJ2-5; D is unclear. Germline loops: CDR1 DFQATT, CDR2 SNEGSKA (reference sequence). The CDR3 is made up of 11 amino acids. CDR3 sequence (DNA): TGCAGCGGATACCTCAAAGAGACCCAGTACTTC. Translating it yields CSGYLKETQYF.

This sequence joins TRBV18 and TRBJ2-7; a possible D gene is TRBD2 (6 bases). The V end was cut by 2 bases, the J end by 2 bases, with 16 bases between. The CDR3 extends over 16 amino acids. CDR1 is KGHSH and CDR2 is LQKENI in the germline V gene. The DNA for the CDR3 is TGTGCCAGCTCACCAGGGATAGCGGATACAACCTACGAGCAGTACTTC. Translated: CASSPGIADTTYEQYF.

The chain uses TRBV6-6 and TRBJ2-7, with 8 nucleotides matching TRBD2. The germline V gene encodes CDR1 MNHNY and CDR2 SVGAGI (reference sequence). V shed 4 bases, J shed 3 bases, and the junction held 11 bases outside the gene matches. The CDR3 sequence is 16 residues long. CDR3 region: CASSSLAAGANYEQYF. CDR3 in DNA: TGTGCCAGCAGTTCCCTTGCAGCGGGAGCTAACTACGAGCAGTACTTC.

The V and J genes are TRBV4-2 and TRBJ1-1; D is unclear. The CDR3 runs to 14 residues. Trimming took off 1 base at V and 0 bases at J, with 6 bases between the two ends. Germline V gives CDR1 LGHNA, CDR2 YNFKEQ. The CDR3 reads CASSQGTMNTEAFF. Written as DNA, the CDR3 is TGTGCCAGCAGCCAAGGGACGATGAACACTGAAGCTTTCTTT.

Remarks on this clone: Other nucleotide sequences from this sample produce the same CDR3. This chain connects TRBV5-1 to TRBJ2-1, with 14 bases matching TRBD2. CDR1 and CDR2 from the germline V gene are SGHRS and YFSETQ. V gave up 2 bases and J gave up 0 bases; unmatched junction bases: 1. CDR3 length equals 17 residues. CDR3 residues: CASSFGTSGSSYNEQFF. In DNA, the CDR3 is TGCGCCAGCAGCTTTGGGACTAGCGGGAGCTCCTACAATGAGCAGTTCTTC.

The chain joins TRBV14 to TRBJ2-2, with 9 bases matching TRBD1. The V segment lost 6 bases and the J segment 7 bases; nucleotides outside the gene matches: 12. Germline V gene sequence: CDR1 SGHDN, CDR2 FVKESK. The CDR3 is made up of 16 amino acids. CDR3 in DNA: TGTGCCAGCAGTCGGCGGGACAGGGTGATTGGCGGGGAGCTGTTTTTT. Its translation is CASSRRDRVIGGELFF.

The V gene is TRBV4-1, the J gene TRBJ1-2; D is unclear. CDR3 length equals 14 residues. Deletions cut 4 bases from V and 5 bases from J, with 14 bases between. Germline V gene lookup returns CDR1 MGHRA and CDR2 YSYEKL. The CDR3 here is CASSRDRVDYGYTF. CDR3 coding DNA: TGCGCCAGCAGCCGTGATCGGGTTGATTATGGCTACACCTTC.

The chain is built from TRBV7-3 and TRBJ2-2; D ambiguous. The CDR3 is 15 amino acids. Germline loops: CDR1 SGHTA, CDR2 FQGTGA. Trimming cost V 2 bases and J 4 bases, with 11 bases left between them. The CDR3 reads CASSLAGVGTGELFF. The CDR3 DNA follows: TGTGCCAGCAGCTTAGCAGGTGTGGGCACCGGGGAGCTGTTTTTT.

The rearrangement uses TRBV5-1 and TRBJ2-3, with 10 bases that match TRBD2. Germline lookup yields CDR1 SGHRS and CDR2 YFSETQ. This CDR3 has 15 residues. J lost 2 bases, V lost 4 bases, and 4 bases had no gene match. CDR3 nucleotides: TGCGCCAGCAGCGTAACTAGCGGGAACACAGATACGCAGTATTTT. Protein sequence: CASSVTSGNTDTQYF.

V is TRBV11-2 and J is TRBJ1-2; TRBD1 is a possible D gene (6 bases). V lost 3 bases and J lost 4, with 12 bases in between. The CDR3 is 14 residues long. Germline V gene lookup returns CDR1 SGHAT and CDR2 FQNNGV. The CDR3 coding sequence is TGTGCCAGCAGCTTGAACAGGGTCACCTATGGCTACACCTTC. Amino acid sequence: CASSLNRVTYGYTF.

J is TRBJ2-1 and V is TRBV7-3, with D maybe TRBD2 (7 bases). The CDR3 runs 15 residues. Germline V lookup: CDR1 SGHTA, CDR2 FQGTGA. Trimming stripped 5 bases from V and 7 bases from J, with 18 bases between. The CDR3: CASSPRGAGANEQFF. CDR3 nucleotides: TGTGCCAGCAGCCCAAGGGGGGCGGGAGCTAATGAGCAGTTCTTC.

The V call is TRBV6-6, the J call TRBJ2-7; TRBD2 might be the D (5 bases). The V and J ends lost 2 bases and 4 bases respectively, with 18 bases between them. The CDR3 totals 16 residues. Per the germline V gene, CDR1 is MNHNY and CDR2 is SVGAGI (reference sequence). CDR3 in DNA: TGTGCCAGCAGTTACCCCCCCCCGCTAGCAGGTTACGAGCAGTACTTC. This translates into CASSYPPPLAGYEQYF.

The chain carries TRBV19 and TRBJ2-2, with a tentative D call TRBD1 (5 bases). The length of the CDR3 is 15 residues. Germline loops: CDR1 LNHDA, CDR2 SQIVND (reference sequence). V gave up 5 bases and J gave up 1 base, with 11 bases separating them. CDR3 loop: CASSLQALNTGELFF. The DNA for the CDR3 is TGTGCCAGTAGTCTACAGGCTTTGAACACCGGGGAGCTGTTTTTT.

The rearrangement links TRBV5-1 to TRBJ2-1; the D is unclear. This CDR3 has 15 amino acids. The ends were cut back, 0 bases at V and 2 bases at J, with 9 bases in the middle. CDR1 is SGHRS and CDR2 is YFSETQ in the germline V gene. The DNA for the CDR3 is TGCGCCAGCAGCTTGGATCGGTCCGCCTACAATGAGCAGTTCTTC. Protein product: CASSLDRSAYNEQFF.

The genes are TRBV7-9 and TRBJ1-2, with TRBD1 matching 7 bases. The CDR3 runs 11 residues. Looked up from germline, CDR1 is SEHNR and CDR2 is FQNEAQ (reference sequence). The V gene end was trimmed by 4 bases and the J gene end by 8 bases; junction bases not matched to a gene: 1. The CDR3 region has the DNA TGTGCCAGCAGCTACAGGGGCGGCTACACCTTC. It specifies CASSYRGGYTF.

Points on this clone: Other DNA variants within this sample encode the same CDR3. The CDR3 nucleotides read TGTGCCAGCTCACCACCCGGGAGTTCCTACGAGCAGTACTTC. Translation gives CASSPPGSSYEQYF. This sequence joins TRBV18 and TRBJ2-7; possible D gene TRBD2, 6 bases. The length of the CDR3 is 14 residues. The V and J ends lost 0 bases and 1 base respectively, with 7 bases between them. CDR1 KGHSH and CDR2 LQKENI come from the germline V gene.

About this clone itself: This sample includes further DNA sequences coding for the same CDR3. The chain combines TRBV5-1 with TRBJ2-2, with 10 bases identical to TRBD2. The V segment lost 2 bases and the J segment 2 bases; nucleotides outside the gene matches: 3. This CDR3 is 16 amino acids long. In germline, CDR1 is SGHRS, CDR2 YFSETQ. Here the CDR3 reads CASSLTSGVNTGELFF. CDR3 nucleotide sequence: TGCGCCAGCAGCTTAACTAGCGGGGTTAACACCGGGGAGCTGTTTTTT. Combining the CDR3 with reference TRBV5-1 and TRBJ2-2 gives the whole variable domain KAGVTQTPRYLIKTRGQQVTLSCSPISGHRSVSWYQQTPGQGLQFLFEYFSETQRNKGNFPGRFSGRQFSNSRSEMNVSTLELGDSALYLCASSLTSGVNTGELFFGEGSRLTVL.

The genes are TRBV6-1 and TRBJ2-1; 8 nucleotides agree with TRBD1. J gave up 9 bases and V 4 bases, and 14 bases lay outside the gene matches. CDR3 length equals 16 residues. Germline assignment: CDR1 MNHNS and CDR2 SASEGT. CDR3 bases: TGTGCCAGCAGTGTCCTGGACAGGGTATCGGGGACTGAGCAGTTCTTC. Amino acid sequence: CASSVLDRVSGTEQFF.

The chain uses TRBV5-6 and TRBJ2-1; 12 bases fit TRBD2. Per germline, CDR1 SGHDT and CDR2 YYEEEE. There are 15 residues in the CDR3. Trimming removed 4 bases from V and 6 bases from J; junction bases left unmatched: 5. The CDR3 DNA sequence: TGTGCCAGCAGCGTACTAGCGGGAGGACTCAATGAGCAGTTCTTC. It yields the protein CASSVLAGGLNEQFF.